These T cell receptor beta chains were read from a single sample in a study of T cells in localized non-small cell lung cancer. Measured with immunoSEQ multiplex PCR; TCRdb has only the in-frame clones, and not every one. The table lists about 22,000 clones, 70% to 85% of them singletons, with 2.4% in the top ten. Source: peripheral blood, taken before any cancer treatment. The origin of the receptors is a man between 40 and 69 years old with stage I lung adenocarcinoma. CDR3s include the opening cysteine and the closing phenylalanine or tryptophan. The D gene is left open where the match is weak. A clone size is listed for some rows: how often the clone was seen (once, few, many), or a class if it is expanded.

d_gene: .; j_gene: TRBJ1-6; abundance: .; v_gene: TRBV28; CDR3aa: CASSLRGSPLHF; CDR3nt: TGTGCCAGCAGTTTGAGGGGATCACCCCTCCACTTT
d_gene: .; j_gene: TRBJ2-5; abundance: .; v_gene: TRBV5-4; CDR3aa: CASSLTVMETQYF; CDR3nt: TGTGCCAGCAGCTTGACCGTCATGGAGACCCAGTACTTC
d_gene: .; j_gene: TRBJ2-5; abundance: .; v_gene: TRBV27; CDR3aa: CASRRIGGPQETQYF; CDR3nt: TGTGCCAGCAGGAGGATTGGCGGACCACAAGAGACCCAGTACTTC
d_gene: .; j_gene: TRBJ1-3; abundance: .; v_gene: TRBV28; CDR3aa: CASSAGYHSGNTIYF; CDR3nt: TGTGCCAGCAGTGCAGGTTACCACTCTGGAAACACCATATATTTT
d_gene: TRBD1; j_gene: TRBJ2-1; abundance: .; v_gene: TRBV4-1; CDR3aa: CASSQGTGSNEQFF; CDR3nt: TGCGCCAGCAGCCAGGGGACAGGGTCTAATGAGCAGTTCTTC
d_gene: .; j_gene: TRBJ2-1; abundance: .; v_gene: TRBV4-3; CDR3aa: CASSRETAVGYNEQFF; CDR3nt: TGCGCCAGCAGCCGCGAAACGGCGGTGGGATACAATGAGCAGTTCTTC
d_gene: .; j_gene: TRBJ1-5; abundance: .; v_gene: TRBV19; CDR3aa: CASSMGGLQPQHF; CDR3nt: TGTGCCAGTAGTATGGGGGGTTTGCAGCCCCAGCATTTT
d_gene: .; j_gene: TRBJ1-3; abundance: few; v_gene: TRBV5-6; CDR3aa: CASSAGASGNTIYF; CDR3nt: TGTGCCAGCAGCGCAGGGGCCTCTGGAAACACCATATATTTT
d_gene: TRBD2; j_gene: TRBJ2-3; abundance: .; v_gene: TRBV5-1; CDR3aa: CASSLVGRGGGRGDTQYF; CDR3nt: TGCGCCAGCAGCTTGGTCGGGCGCGGGGGGGGCCGAGGAGATACGCAGTATTTT
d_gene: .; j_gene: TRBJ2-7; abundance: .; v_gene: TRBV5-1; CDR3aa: CASSLRTAPYEQYF; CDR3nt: TGCGCCAGCAGCCTAAGGACAGCACCCTACGAGCAGTACTTC
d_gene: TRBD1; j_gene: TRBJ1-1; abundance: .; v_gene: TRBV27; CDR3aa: CASSLRWQGATEAFF; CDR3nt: TGTGCCAGCAGCCTCCGTTGGCAGGGGGCTACTGAAGCTTTCTTT
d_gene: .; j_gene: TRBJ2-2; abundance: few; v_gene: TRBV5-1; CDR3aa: CASSLRTVTGELFF; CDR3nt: TGCGCCAGCAGCTTGAGGACAGTCACCGGGGAGCTGTTTTTT
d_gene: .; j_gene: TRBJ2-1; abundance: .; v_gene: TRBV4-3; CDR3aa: CASSQEPGSEQFF; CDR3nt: TGCGCCAGCAGCCAAGAACCCGGATCCGAGCAGTTCTTC
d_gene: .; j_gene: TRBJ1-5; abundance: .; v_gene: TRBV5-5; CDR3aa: CASSLDFGYHQPQHF; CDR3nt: TGTGCCAGCAGCTTGGATTTTGGGTATCATCAGCCCCAGCATTTT
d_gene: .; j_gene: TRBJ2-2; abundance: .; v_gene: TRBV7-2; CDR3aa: CASSPYRGDGYTGELFF; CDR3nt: TGTGCCAGCAGCCCGTATAGGGGGGATGGGTACACCGGGGAGCTGTTTTTT
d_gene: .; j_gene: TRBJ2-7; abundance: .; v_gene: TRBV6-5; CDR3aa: CASSYQRISSYEQYF; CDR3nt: TGTGCCAGCAGTTACCAGCGGATAAGCTCCTACGAGCAGTACTTC